This TCR beta chain was captured by sequencing in a study of cytomegalovirus exposure and HLA in healthy donors. Study in general: The approximately 120 validation repertoires, a later analysis reported, used the same platform as the 666 first-cohort repertoires.

Trimming removed 7 bases from V and 0 bases from J, with 13 bases in between. Per germline, CDR1 GTSNPN and CDR2 SVGIG (reference sequence). CDR3 length: 13 amino acids. Details on this clone: The antigen is unknown.

Study findings and constraints: In vitro checks showed that a few CMV-associated chains really do target CMV antigens. The majority of TCR sequences were rare, yet some public TCRs appeared in many donors. As was reported, the classifier diagnosed cytomegalovirus status with high specificity and sensitivity.

Clones were sequenced by immunoSEQ multiplex PCR, and TCRdb holds only the in-frame ones, with some missing. The profile shows approximately 160,000 clones, roughly 86% of them singletons. Sequenced input: PBMCs. The clonotype comes from a woman under 30 in good health and CMV-seropositive. The chain links TRBV30 to TRBJ2-7, with D possibly matching TRBD2 (5 bases). The chain's CDR3 is CALRTSSSYEQYF. CDR3 coding DNA: TGTGCCTTAAGGACTTCTAGCTCCTACGAGCAGTACTTC.